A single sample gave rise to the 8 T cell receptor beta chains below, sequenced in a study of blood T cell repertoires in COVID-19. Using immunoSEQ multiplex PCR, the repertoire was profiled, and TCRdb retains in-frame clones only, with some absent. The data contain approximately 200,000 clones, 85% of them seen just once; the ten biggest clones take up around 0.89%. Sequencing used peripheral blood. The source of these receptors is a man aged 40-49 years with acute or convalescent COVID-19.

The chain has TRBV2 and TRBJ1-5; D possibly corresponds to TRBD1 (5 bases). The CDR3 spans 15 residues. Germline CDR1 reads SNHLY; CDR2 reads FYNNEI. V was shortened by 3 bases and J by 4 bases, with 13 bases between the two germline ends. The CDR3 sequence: CASSDRKGPNQPQHF. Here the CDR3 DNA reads TGTGCCAGCAGTGACAGAAAGGGGCCGAATCAGCCCCAGCATTTT.

This chain's CDR3 is CASSYGQAPSNYGYTF. The CDR3 coding sequence is TGTGCCAGCAGTTACGGGCAGGCCCCTTCTAACTATGGCTACACCTTC. The rearrangement uses TRBV6-5 and TRBJ1-2; no clear D. Trimming left V 2 bases short and J 0 bases short, with 13 bases between. The CDR3 spans 16 residues. Per the germline V gene, CDR1 is MNHEY and CDR2 is SVGAGI.

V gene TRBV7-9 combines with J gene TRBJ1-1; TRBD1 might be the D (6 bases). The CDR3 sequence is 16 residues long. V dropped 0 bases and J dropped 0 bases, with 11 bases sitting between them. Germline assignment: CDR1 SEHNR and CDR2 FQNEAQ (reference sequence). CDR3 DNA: TGTGCCAGCAGCTTAGCGCAGGGGCCGGTGAACACTGAAGCTTTCTTT. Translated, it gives CASSLAQGPVNTEAFF.

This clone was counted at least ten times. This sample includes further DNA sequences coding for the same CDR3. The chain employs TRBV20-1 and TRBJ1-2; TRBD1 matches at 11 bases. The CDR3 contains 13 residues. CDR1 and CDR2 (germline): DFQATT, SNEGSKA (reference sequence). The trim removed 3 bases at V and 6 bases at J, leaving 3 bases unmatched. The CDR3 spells CSASKGQGDGYTF. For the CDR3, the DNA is TGCAGTGCTAGTAAGGGACAGGGGGATGGCTACACCTTC.

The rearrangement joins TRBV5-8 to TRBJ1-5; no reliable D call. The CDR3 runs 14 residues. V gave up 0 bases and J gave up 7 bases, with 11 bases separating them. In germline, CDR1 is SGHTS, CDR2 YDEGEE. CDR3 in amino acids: CASSLAAARQPQHF. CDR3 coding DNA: TGTGCCAGCAGCTTGGCCGCAGCGAGGCAGCCCCAGCATTTT.

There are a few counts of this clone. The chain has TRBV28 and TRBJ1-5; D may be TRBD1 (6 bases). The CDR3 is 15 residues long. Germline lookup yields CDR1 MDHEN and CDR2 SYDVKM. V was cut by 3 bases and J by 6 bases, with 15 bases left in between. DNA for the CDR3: TGTGCCAGCAGTTTCCTAACGACAGGCAGTCAGCCCCAGCATTTT. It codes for CASSFLTTGSQPQHF.

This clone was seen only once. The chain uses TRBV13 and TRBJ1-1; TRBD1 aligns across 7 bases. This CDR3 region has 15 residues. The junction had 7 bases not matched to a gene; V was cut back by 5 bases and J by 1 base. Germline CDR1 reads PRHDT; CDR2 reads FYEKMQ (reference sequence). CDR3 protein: CASSLRTGWNTEAFF. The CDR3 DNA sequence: TGTGCCAGCAGCCTGAGGACAGGATGGAACACTGAAGCTTTCTTT.

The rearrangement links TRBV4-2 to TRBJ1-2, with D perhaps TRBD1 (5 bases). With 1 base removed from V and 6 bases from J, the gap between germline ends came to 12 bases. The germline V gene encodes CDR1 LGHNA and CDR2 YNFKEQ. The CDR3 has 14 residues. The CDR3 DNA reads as TGTGCCAGCAGCCAAGTGGCAGGGCCGGATGGCTACACCTTC. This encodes CASSQVAGPDGYTF.